The TCR beta chain described here comes from a study of control samples from healthy donors and cancer patients. Germline loops: CDR1 MNHEY, CDR2 SVGAGI. The CDR3 covers 15 residues. Trimming cost V 7 bases and J 4 bases; bases outside gene matches: 13. Method: immunoSEQ multiplex PCR; TCRdb's copy keeps in-frame clones and lacks some. The sample lists approximately 50,000 clones; more than 70% were seen once. Source material: PBMCs. This receptor was taken from a woman aged 55-69 years with lung cancer. This chain joins TRBV6-5 and TRBJ2-7; TRBD1 agrees at 7 bases. This chain's CDR3 is CASIQQLGGSYEQYF. As DNA, the CDR3 is TGTGCCAGCATCCAACAGTTAGGGGGCAGTTACGAGCAGTACTTC.